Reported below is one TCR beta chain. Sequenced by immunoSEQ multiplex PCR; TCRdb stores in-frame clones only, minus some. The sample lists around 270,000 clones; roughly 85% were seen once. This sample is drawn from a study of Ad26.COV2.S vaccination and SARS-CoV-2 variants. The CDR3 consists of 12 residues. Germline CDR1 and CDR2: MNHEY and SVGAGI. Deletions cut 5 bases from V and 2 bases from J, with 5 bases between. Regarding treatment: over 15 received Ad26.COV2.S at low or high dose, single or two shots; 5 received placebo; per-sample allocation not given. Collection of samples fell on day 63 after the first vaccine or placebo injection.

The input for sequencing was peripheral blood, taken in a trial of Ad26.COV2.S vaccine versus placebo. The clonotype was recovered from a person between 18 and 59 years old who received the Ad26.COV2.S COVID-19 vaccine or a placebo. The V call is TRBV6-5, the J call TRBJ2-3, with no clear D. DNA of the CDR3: TGTGCCAGCAGTCTTTCCACAGATACGCAGTATTTT. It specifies CASSLSTDTQYF.